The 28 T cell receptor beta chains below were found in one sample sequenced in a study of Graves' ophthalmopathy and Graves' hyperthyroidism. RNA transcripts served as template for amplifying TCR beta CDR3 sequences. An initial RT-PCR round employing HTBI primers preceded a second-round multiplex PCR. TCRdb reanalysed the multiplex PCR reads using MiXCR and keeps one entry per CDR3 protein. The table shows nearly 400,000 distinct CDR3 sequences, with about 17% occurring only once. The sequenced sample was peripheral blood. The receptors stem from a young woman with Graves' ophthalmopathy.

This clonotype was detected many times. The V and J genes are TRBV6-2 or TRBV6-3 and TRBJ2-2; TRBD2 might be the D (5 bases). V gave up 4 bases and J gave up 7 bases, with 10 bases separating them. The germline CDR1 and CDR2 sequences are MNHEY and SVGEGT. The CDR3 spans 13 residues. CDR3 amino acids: CASSLPGSGELFF. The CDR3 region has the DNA TGTGCCAGCAGTTTACCGGGGAGCGGGGAGCTGTTTTTT.

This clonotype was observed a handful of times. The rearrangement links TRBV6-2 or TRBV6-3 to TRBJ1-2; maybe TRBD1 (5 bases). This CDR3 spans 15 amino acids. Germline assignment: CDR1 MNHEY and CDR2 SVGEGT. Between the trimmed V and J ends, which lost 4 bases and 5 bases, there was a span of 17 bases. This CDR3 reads CASSSSETAAYGYTF. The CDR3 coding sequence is TGTGCCAGCAGTTCCTCGGAGACAGCTGCTTATGGCTACACCTTC.

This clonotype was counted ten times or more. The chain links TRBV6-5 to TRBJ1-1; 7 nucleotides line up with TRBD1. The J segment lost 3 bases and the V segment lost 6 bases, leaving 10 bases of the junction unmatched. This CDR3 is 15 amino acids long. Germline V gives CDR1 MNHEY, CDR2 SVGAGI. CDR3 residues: CASSYESGGYTEAFF. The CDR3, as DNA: TGTGCCAGCAGCTACGAATCAGGGGGTTACACTGAAGCTTTCTTT.

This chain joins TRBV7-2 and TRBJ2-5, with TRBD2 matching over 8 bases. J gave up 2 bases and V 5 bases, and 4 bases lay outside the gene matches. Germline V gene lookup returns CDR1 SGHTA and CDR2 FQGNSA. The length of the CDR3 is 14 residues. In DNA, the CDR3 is TGTGCCAGCAGCGAGCGACTAGCGCAAGAGACCCAGTACTTC. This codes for CASSERLAQETQYF.

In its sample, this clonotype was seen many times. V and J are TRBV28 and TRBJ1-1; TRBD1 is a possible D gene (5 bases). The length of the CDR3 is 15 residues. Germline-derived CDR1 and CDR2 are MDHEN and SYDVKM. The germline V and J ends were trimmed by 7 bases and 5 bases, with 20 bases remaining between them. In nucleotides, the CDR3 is TGTGCCAGCATACTTCCGGGACCTCGCGGAACTGAAGCTTTCTTT. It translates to CASILPGPRGTEAFF. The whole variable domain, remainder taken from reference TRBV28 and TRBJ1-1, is DVKVTQSSRYLVKRTGEKVFLECVQDMDHENMFWYRQDPGLGLRLIYFSYDVKMKEKGDIPEGYSVSREKKERFSLILESASTNQTSMYLCASILPGPRGTEAFFGQGTRLTVV.

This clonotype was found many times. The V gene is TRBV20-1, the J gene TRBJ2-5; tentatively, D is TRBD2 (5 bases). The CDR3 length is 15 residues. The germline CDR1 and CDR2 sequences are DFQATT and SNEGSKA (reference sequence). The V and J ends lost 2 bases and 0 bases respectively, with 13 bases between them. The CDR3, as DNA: TGCAGTGCTAGAACCCCAGGCGGGTACCAAGAGACCCAGTACTTC. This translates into CSARTPGGYQETQYF.

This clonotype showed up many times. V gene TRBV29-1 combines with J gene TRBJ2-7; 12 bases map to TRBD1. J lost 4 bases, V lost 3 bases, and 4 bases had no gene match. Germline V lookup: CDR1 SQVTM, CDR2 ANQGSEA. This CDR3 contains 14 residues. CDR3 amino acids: CSVESGQGAYEQYF. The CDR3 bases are TGCAGCGTTGAGTCGGGACAGGGGGCTTACGAGCAGTACTTC.

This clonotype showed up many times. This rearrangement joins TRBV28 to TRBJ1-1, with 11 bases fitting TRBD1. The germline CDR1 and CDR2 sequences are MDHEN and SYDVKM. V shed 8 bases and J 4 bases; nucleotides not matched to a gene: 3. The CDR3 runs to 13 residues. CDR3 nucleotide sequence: TGTGCCAGCGGGACAGGGGGTATCACTGAAGCTTTCTTT. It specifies CASGTGGITEAFF.

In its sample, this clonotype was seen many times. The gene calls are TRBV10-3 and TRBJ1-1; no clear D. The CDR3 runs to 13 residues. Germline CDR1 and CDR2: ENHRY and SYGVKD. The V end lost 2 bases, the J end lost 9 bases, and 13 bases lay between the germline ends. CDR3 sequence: CAISELHSDKAFF. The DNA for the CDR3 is TGTGCCATCAGTGAGCTACACAGCGATAAAGCTTTCTTT.

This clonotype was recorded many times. The CDR3 reads CATSRRLNTYEQYF. CDR3 DNA: TGTGCCACCAGCAGACGACTGAACACATACGAGCAGTACTTC. V and J are TRBV15 and TRBJ2-7; D unclear. The CDR3 spans 14 residues. With 2 bases removed from V and 4 bases from J, the gap between germline ends came to 12 bases. Per the germline V gene, CDR1 is LNHNV and CDR2 is YYDKDF (reference sequence).

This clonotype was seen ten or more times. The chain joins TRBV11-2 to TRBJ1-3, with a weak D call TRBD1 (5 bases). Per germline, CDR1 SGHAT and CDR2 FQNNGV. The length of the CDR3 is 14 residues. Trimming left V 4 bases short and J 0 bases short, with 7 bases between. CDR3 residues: CASSSRVSGNTIYF. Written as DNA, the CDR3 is TGTGCCAGCAGCTCCAGGGTCTCTGGAAACACCATATATTTT.

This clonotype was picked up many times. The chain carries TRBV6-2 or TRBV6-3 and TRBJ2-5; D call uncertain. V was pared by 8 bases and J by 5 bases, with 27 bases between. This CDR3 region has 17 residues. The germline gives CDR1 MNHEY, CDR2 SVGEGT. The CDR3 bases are TGTGCCAGCGTTGGGTCGTGGAAGACGGACCCCTGGGAGACCCAGTACTTC. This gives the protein CASVGSWKTDPWETQYF.

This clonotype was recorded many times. Here the CDR3 reads CASTGGIGETQYF. CDR3 DNA: TGTGCCAGCACAGGGGGTATAGGGGAGACCCAGTACTTC. The V call is TRBV25-1, the J call TRBJ2-5, with TRBD1 matching over 7 bases. The junction had 7 bases not matched to a gene; V was cut back by 7 bases and J by 5 bases. The CDR3 is made up of 13 amino acids. The germline gives CDR1 MGHDK, CDR2 SYGVNS.

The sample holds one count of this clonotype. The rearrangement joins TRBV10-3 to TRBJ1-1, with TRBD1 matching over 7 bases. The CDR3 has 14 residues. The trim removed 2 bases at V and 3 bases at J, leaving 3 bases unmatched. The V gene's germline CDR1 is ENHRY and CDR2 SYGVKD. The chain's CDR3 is CAISEPDRDTEAFF. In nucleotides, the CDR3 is TGTGCCATCAGTGAGCCCGACAGGGACACTGAAGCTTTCTTT.

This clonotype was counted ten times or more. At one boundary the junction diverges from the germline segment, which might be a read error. CDR3 sequence reads: CASSLTVNTEAFF. CDR3 sequence (DNA): TGTGCCAGCAGTTTAACAGTGAACACTGAAGCTTTCTTT. This chain joins TRBV7-3 and TRBJ1-1; D uncertain. Germline CDR1 SGHTA, CDR2 FQGTGA. The CDR3 spans 13 residues.

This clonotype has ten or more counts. The CDR3 loop is CASSPSETSGRYEQYF. CDR3 DNA: TGTGCCAGCTCACCTTCAGAGACTAGCGGGAGGTACGAGCAGTACTTC. J is TRBJ2-7 and V is TRBV18; 13 positions agree with TRBD2. V lost 3 bases to trimming and J lost 4 bases; unmatched junction nucleotides: 6. The V gene's germline CDR1 is KGHSH and CDR2 LQKENI. This CDR3 region has 16 residues. Full variable domain (missing parts from reference TRBV18 and TRBJ2-7): NAGVMQNPRHLVRRRGQEARLRCSPMKGHSHVYWYRQLPEEGLKFMVYLQKENIIDESGMPKERFSAEFPKEGPSILRIQQVVRGDSAAYFCASSPSETSGRYEQYFGPGTRLTVT.

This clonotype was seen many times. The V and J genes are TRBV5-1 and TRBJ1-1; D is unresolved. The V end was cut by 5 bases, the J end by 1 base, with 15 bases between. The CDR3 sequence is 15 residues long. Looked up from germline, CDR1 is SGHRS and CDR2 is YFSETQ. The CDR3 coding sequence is TGCGCCAGCAGTTGGGCAGGTGGGGAGAACACTGAAGCTTTCTTT. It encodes CASSWAGGENTEAFF.

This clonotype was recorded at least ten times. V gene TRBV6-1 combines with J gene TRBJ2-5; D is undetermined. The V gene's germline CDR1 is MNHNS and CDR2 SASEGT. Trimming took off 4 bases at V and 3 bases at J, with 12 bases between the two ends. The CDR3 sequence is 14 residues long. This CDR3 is CASSGPGAKETQYF. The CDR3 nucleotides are TGTGCCAGCAGTGGCCCTGGAGCGAAAGAGACCCAGTACTTC.

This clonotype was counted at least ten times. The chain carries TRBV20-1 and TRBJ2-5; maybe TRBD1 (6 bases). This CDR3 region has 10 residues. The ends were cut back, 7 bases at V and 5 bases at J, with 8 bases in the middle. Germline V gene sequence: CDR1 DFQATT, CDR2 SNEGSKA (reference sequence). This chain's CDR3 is CSVRGETQYF. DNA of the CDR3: TGCAGTGTTAGGGGGGAGACCCAGTACTTC.

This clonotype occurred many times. DNA for the CDR3: TGTGCCAGCAGTCCCGGGGGCGGGAGACGGAGAGAGACCCAGTACTTC. Translation: CASSPGGGRRRETQYF. This sequence joins TRBV28 and TRBJ2-5, with a possible D match to TRBD2 (7 bases). The CDR3 is 16 amino acids. V was shortened by 5 bases and J by 4 bases, with 20 bases between the two germline ends. The V gene's germline CDR1 is MDHEN and CDR2 SYDVKM. The full variable domain, its missing parts supplied by reference TRBV28 and TRBJ2-5, is DVKVTQSSRYLVKRTGEKVFLECVQDMDHENMFWYRQDPGLGLRLIYFSYDVKMKEKGDIPEGYSVSREKKERFSLILESASTNQTSMYLCASSPGGGRRRETQYFGPGTRLLVL.

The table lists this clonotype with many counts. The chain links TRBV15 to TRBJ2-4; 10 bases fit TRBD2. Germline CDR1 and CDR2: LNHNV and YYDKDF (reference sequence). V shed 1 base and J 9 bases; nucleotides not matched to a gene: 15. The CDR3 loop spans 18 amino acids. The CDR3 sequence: CATSRAGAGGPVESIQYF. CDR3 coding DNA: TGTGCCACCAGCAGAGCGGGAGCGGGAGGGCCAGTGGAATCCATTCAGTACTTC.

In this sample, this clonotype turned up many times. In DNA form, the CDR3 reads TGTGCCAGCAGCTCTAGCGGGAGAGAGACCCAGTACTTC. Protein sequence: CASSSSGRETQYF. The chain links TRBV25-1 to TRBJ2-5; 10 bases match TRBD2. This CDR3 contains 13 residues. Germline CDR1 reads MGHDK; CDR2 reads SYGVNS. V gave up 6 bases and J gave up 4 bases; unmatched junction bases: 2.

The CDR3: CASSPRRILLNTEAFF. DNA for the CDR3: TGTGCCAGCAGTCCCCGACGGATACTTTTGAACACTGAAGCTTTCTTT. V usage is TRBV12-3 or TRBV12-4 and J usage is TRBJ1-1, with unresolved D. Trimming took 5 bases from V and 0 from J, leaving 16 bases between them. The CDR3 is made up of 16 amino acids.

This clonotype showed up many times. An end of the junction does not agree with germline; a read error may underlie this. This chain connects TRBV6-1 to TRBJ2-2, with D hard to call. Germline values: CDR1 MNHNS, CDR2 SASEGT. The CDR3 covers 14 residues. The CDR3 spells CASRTPGGTRELFF. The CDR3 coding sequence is TGTGCCAGCAGGACCCCGGGCGGCACCAGGGAGCTGTTTTTT.

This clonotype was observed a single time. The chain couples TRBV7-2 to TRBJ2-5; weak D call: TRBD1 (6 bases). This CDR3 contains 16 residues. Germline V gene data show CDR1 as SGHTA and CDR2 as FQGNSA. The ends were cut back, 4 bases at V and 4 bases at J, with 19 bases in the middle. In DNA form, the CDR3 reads TGTGCCAGCAGCTCCCCGGGACATAGGGGCCGAGAGACCCAGTACTTC. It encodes CASSSPGHRGRETQYF.

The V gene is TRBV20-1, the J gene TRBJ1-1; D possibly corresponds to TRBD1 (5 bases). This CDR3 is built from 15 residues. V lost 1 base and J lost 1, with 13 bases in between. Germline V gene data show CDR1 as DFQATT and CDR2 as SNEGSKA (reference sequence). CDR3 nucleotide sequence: TGCAGTGCTAGAGGAGGGACCGACCCGAACACTGAAGCTTTCTTT. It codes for CSARGGTDPNTEAFF.

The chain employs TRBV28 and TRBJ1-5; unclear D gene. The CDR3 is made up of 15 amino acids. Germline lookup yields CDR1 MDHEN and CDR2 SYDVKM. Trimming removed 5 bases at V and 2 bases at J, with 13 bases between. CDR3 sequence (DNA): TGTGCCAGCAGTCCCGTCCAGGATGGCAATCAGCCCCAGCATTTT. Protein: CASSPVQDGNQPQHF.

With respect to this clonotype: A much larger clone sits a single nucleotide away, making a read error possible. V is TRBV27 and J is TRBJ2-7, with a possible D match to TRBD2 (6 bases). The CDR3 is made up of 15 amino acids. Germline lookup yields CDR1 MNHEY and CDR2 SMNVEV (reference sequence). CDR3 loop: CASSFITGRYYERYF. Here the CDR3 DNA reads TGTGCCAGCAGCTTCATCACCGGGAGATACTACGAGCGGTACTTC.